Listed below are T cell receptor beta chains from one sample, sequenced in a study of blood T cell repertoires in COVID-19. TCRdb keeps only in-frame clones here, not all; method: immunoSEQ multiplex PCR. The data show about 200,000 clones, roughly 75% seen once. Sample: peripheral blood. These receptors were obtained from a woman in her seventies with acute or convalescent COVID-19. Each CDR3 is given with its conserved first and last residue. A D gene is named only where the DNA matches it firmly. Size is omitted from some rows. Given values are once, few, many or a class for expanded clones.

cdr3_length d_call j_call clone_size v_call cdr3_aa cdr3_nt
14 - TRBJ2-5 - TRBV10-3 CAISPSGVEETQYF TGTGCCATCAGTCCTTCGGGAGTAGAAGAGACCCAGTACTTC
15 - TRBJ1-4 - TRBV3-1/TRBV3-2 CASSQSTGLNEKLFF TGTGCCAGCAGCCAGTCGACAGGCCTTAATGAAAAACTGTTTTTT
15 - TRBJ1-4 - TRBV3-1/TRBV3-2 CASSDLGQTSEKLFF TGTGCCAGCAGCGATCTGGGACAAACTTCGGAAAAACTGTTTTTT
15 - TRBJ1-1 - TRBV27 CASTFSRINNTEAFF TGTGCCAGCACTTTTTCCAGAATAAATAACACTGAAGCTTTCTTT
12 - TRBJ1-6 once TRBV19 CASSVVDSPLHF TGTGCCAGTAGCGTCGTCGATTCACCCCTCCACTTT
13 - TRBJ2-7 - TRBV18 CASSPPASYEQYF TGTGCCAGCTCACCACCGGCAAGCTACGAGCAGTACTTC
15 - TRBJ1-2 - TRBV29-1 CSVTSGSGGPVGYTF TGCAGCGTGACCTCGGGGAGCGGGGGGCCAGTGGGCTACACCTTC
11 - TRBJ2-7 - TRBV2 CASSATREQYF TGTGCCAGCAGTGCGACACGGGAGCAGTACTTC
15 - TRBJ1-4 - TRBV30 CAWSVISTTNEKLFF TGTGCCTGGAGTGTGATATCTACAACTAATGAAAAACTGTTTTTT
12 - TRBJ2-2 few TRBV13 CASSIIAGELFF TGTGCCAGCAGTATTATAGCCGGGGAGCTGTTTTTT
14 TRBD1 TRBJ2-2 - TRBV7-9 CASSGDRDTGELFF TGTGCCAGCAGCGGGGACAGGGACACCGGGGAGCTGTTTTTT
17 TRBD2 TRBJ2-2 - TRBV18 CASSPVLAGGDTGELFF TGTGCCAGCTCACCAGTACTAGCGGGAGGGGACACCGGGGAGCTGTTTTTT
17 TRBD1 TRBJ2-1 few TRBV28 CASSSPRTGVVMNEQFF TGTGCCAGCAGTTCGCCCCGGACAGGGGTAGTGATGAATGAGCAGTTCTTC
16 - TRBJ2-1 - TRBV5-1 CASSLVSGVSYNEQFF TGCGCCAGCAGCTTGGTGTCAGGGGTATCCTACAATGAGCAGTTCTTC
14 - TRBJ2-7 few TRBV18 CASSLARGDYEQYF TGTGCCAGCTCACTAGCGCGGGGCGACTACGAGCAGTACTTC
17 TRBD2 TRBJ2-7 - TRBV3-1/TRBV3-2 CASSQGLAGDSLGEQYF TGTGCCAGCAGCCAAGGACTAGCGGGAGATTCCTTAGGTGAGCAGTACTTC
15 - TRBJ2-6 few TRBV19 CASISLSSGANVLTF TGTGCCAGTATTAGTCTTAGCTCTGGGGCCAACGTCCTGACTTTC
14 - TRBJ2-7 few TRBV6-5 CASSPRMEGYEQYF TGTGCCAGCAGCCCCAGGATGGAGGGCTACGAGCAGTACTTC
14 TRBD1 TRBJ2-7 once TRBV10-2 CASSELQGAGEQYF TGCGCCAGCAGTGAGTTACAGGGGGCGGGTGAGCAGTACTTC
11 TRBD1 TRBJ2-7 - TRBV20-1 CSATGGVEQYF TGCAGTGCTACAGGGGGCGTTGAGCAGTACTTC
12 - TRBJ2-3 once TRBV6-5 CASSFNTDTQYF TGTGCCAGCAGTTTCAACACAGATACGCAGTATTTT
16 TRBD1 TRBJ1-2 - TRBV24-1 CATSDPRQGWDYGYTF TGTGCCACCAGTGACCCCCGACAGGGTTGGGACTATGGCTACACCTTC
15 - TRBJ2-2 - TRBV19 CASSIHQSVTGELFF TGTGCCAGTAGTATCCACCAGAGCGTTACCGGGGAGCTGTTTTTT
20 TRBD1 TRBJ1-1 - TRBV5-5 CASSLVPVGPEVRGHHLLFF TGTGCCAGCAGCTTGGTGCCCGTAGGCCCGGAGGTCAGGGGGCATCATCTCCTTTTTTTT
13 - TRBJ2-2 few TRBV24-1 CAAERTNTGELFF TGTGCCGCCGAGCGCACGAACACCGGGGAGCTGTTTTTT
18 - TRBJ2-7 once TRBV21-1 CASSDRDRGIPLKYEQYF TGTGCCAGCAGCGACCGGGACAGGGGTATCCCCTTAAAATACGAGCAGTACTTC
13 - TRBJ1-4 - TRBV18 CASSRATNEKLFF TGTGCCAGCTCACGCGCAACTAATGAAAAACTGTTTTTT
16 - TRBJ2-5 - TRBV5-1 CASSLALAGGQETQYF TGCGCCAGCAGCTTGGCGCTAGCCGGGGGCCAAGAGACCCAGTACTTC
15 - TRBJ1-5 - TRBV6-5 CASSYSQARDQPQHF TGTGCCAGCAGTTACTCACAGGCCAGAGATCAGCCCCAGCATTTT
15 - TRBJ2-2 - TRBV24-1 CATSDLGQGTGELFF TGTGCCACCAGTGATTTGGGCCAGGGGACCGGGGAGCTGTTTTTT
13 - TRBJ2-3 - TRBV30 CAWNRQGTDTQYF TGTGCCTGGAACAGACAGGGCACAGATACGCAGTATTTT
16 TRBD1 TRBJ2-3 - TRBV3-1/TRBV3-2 CASSQPGTGGADTQYF TGTGCCAGCAGCCAACCTGGGACAGGGGGTGCAGATACGCAGTATTTT
16 TRBD2 TRBJ2-1 - TRBV9 CASSGTSGIKVDEQFF TGTGCCAGCAGCGGGACTAGCGGGATCAAGGTCGATGAGCAGTTCTTC
16 TRBD2 TRBJ2-2 - TRBV5-5 CASSLVAGDYTGELFF TGTGCCAGCAGCTTGGTAGCGGGAGATTACACCGGGGAGCTGTTTTTT
13 TRBD1 TRBJ1-2 - TRBV30 CAWVPDRYYGYTF TGTGCCTGGGTTCCGGACAGGTACTATGGCTACACCTTC
16 - TRBJ2-7 - TRBV11-2 CASSFPHWREGYEQYF TGTGCCAGCAGCTTCCCCCATTGGCGGGAAGGCTACGAGCAGTACTTC
15 - TRBJ1-4 - TRBV28 CASSTPGHANEKLFF TGTGCCAGCAGTACGCCGGGACACGCTAATGAAAAACTGTTTTTT
11 - TRBJ1-4 few TRBV2 CASAADEKLFF TGTGCCAGCGCCGCGGATGAAAAACTGTTTTTT